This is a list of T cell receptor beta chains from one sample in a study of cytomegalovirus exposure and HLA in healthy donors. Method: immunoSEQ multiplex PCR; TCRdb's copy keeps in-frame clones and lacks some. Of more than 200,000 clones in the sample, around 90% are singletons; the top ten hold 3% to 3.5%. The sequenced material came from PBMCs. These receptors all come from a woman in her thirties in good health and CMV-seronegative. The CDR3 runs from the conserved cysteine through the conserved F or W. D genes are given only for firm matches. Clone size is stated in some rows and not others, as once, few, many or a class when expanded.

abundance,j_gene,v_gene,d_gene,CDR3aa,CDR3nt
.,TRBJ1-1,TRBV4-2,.,CASSQGRGNMNTEAFF,TGTGCCAGCAGCCAAGGAAGGGGCAACATGAACACTGAAGCTTTCTTT
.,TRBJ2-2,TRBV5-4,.,CASSLGLLTGELFF,TGTGCCAGCAGCTTGGGGCTCCTCACCGGGGAGCTGTTTTTT
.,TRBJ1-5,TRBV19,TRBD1,CASSISPDRAKNNQPQHF,TGTGCCAGTAGTATCTCCCCTGACAGGGCAAAAAATAATCAGCCCCAGCATTTT
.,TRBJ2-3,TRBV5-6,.,CASSRGNTDTQYF,TGTGCCAGCAGCAGAGGGAACACAGATACGCAGTATTTT
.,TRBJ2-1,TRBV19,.,CASSIPPTEQFF,TGTGCCAGTAGTATTCCCCCTACTGAGCAGTTCTTC
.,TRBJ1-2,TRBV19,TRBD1,CASTPSGQGLHGYTF,TGTGCCAGTACTCCATCCGGACAGGGTCTTCATGGCTACACCTTC
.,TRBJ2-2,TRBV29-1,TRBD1,CSAVTGANTGELFF,TGCAGCGCTGTCACAGGGGCGAACACCGGGGAGCTGTTTTTT
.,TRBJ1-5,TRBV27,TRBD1,CASSNTGGFGDQPQHF,TGTGCCAGCAGTAATACAGGGGGATTCGGCGATCAGCCCCAGCATTTT
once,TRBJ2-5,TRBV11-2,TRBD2,CASSLDYRLAVQETQYF,TGTGCCAGCAGCTTAGATTATCGACTAGCGGTACAAGAGACCCAGTACTTC
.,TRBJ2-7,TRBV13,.,CASSFVGSGDEQYF,TGTGCCAGCAGCTTCGTGGGCTCGGGGGACGAGCAGTACTTC
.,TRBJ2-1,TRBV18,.,CASSPKDGYNEQFF,TGTGCCAGCTCACCTAAGGACGGGTACAATGAGCAGTTCTTC
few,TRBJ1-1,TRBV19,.,CASSISTNTEAFF,TGTGCCAGTAGTATCTCAACGAACACTGAAGCTTTCTTT
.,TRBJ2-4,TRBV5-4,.,CASSLGAPPAKNIQYF,TGTGCCAGCAGCTTGGGCGCTCCACCAGCCAAAAACATTCAGTACTTC
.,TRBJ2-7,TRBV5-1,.,CASSLGVRTGSSYEQYF,TGCGCCAGCAGCTTGGGGGTTAGGACGGGATCCTCCTACGAGCAGTACTTC
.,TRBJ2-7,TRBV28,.,CASSLRVNAYEQYF,TGTGCCAGCAGTTTAAGGGTCAACGCCTACGAGCAGTACTTC
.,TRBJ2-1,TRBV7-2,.,CASSSLNNEQFF,TGTGCCAGCAGCTCCCTAAACAATGAGCAGTTCTTC
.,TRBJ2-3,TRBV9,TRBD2,CASRNHLAGGPPDTQYF,TGTGCCAGCAGGAACCACTTAGCGGGAGGGCCCCCAGATACGCAGTATTTT
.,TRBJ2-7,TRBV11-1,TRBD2,CASSQSSGSSYEQYF,TGTGCCAGCAGCCAATCTAGCGGGAGCTCCTACGAGCAGTACTTC
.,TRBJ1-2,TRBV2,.,CASSEGWTANYGYTF,TGTGCCAGCAGTGAAGGGTGGACAGCTAACTATGGCTACACCTTC
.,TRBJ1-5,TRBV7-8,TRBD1,CASSPRHYRTGGVNQPQHF,TGTGCCAGCAGCCCCCGACATTATCGGACAGGGGGTGTCAATCAGCCCCAGCATTTT
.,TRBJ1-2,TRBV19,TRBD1,CASRDPGGRLNYGYTF,TGTGCCAGTAGAGATCCAGGGGGCCGACTCAATTATGGCTACACCTTC
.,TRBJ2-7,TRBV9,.,CASSVGTQFPDEQYF,TGTGCCAGCAGCGTAGGTACCCAGTTCCCCGACGAGCAGTACTTC
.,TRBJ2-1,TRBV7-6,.,CASSFEQGSYNEQFF,TGTGCCAGCAGCTTCGAACAAGGCTCCTACAATGAGCAGTTCTTC
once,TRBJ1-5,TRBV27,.,CASSQNRQVGQPQHF,TGTGCCAGCAGTCAGAACCGACAGGTAGGGCAGCCCCAGCATTTT
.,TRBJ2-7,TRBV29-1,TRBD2,CSANVAGGPGEQYF,TGCAGCGCTAATGTAGCGGGAGGGCCGGGTGAGCAGTACTTC
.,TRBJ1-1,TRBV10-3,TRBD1,CAIALGTGGDVGTEAFF,TGTGCCATCGCCCTGGGTACAGGGGGCGATGTTGGGACTGAAGCTTTCTTT
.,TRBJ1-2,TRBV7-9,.,CASSPGQSYGYTF,TGTGCCAGCAGCCCCGGACAGAGTTATGGCTACACCTTC
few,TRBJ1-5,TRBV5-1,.,CASSLVGKGNNQPQHF,TGCGCCAGCAGCTTGGTAGGGAAGGGGAACAATCAGCCCCAGCATTTT
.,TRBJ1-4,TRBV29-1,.,CSVAGAGDEKLFF,TGCAGCGTTGCGGGGGCGGGAGATGAAAAACTGTTTTTT
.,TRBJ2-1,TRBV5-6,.,CASSLENEQFF,TGTGCCAGCAGCTTGGAGAATGAGCAGTTCTTC
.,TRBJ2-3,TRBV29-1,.,CSVDAPMNTDTQYF,TGCAGCGTTGATGCCCCCATGAACACAGATACGCAGTATTTT
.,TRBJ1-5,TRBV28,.,CASTHLGGVHNQPQHF,TGTGCCAGCACCCACCTAGGGGGGGTACACAATCAGCCCCAGCATTTT
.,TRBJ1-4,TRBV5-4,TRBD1,CASSKQTGENEKLFF,TGTGCCAGCAGCAAACAGACAGGGGAGAATGAAAAACTGTTTTTT
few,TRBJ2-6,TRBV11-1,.,CASSGRGNSGANVLTF,TGTGCCAGCAGCGGCAGGGGAAACTCTGGGGCCAACGTCCTGACTTTC
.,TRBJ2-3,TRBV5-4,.,CASSSWSTDTQYF,TGTGCCAGCAGCTCGTGGAGCACAGATACGCAGTATTTT
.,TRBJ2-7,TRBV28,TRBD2,CASSVLAGTPYEQYF,TGTGCCAGCAGTGTGCTAGCGGGGACTCCCTACGAGCAGTACTTC
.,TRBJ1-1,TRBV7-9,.,CASSFAQGTEAFF,TGTGCCAGCAGCTTTGCACAGGGAACTGAAGCTTTCTTT